This entry concerns a single T cell receptor beta chain. This sample is part of a study of T-cell reconstitution after alpha-beta-depleted transplantation in children. CDR1 is SGHRS, CDR2 YFSETQ, per germline. V shed 4 bases and J shed 1 base, with 14 bases lying between them. The CDR3 runs 16 residues. During its preparation, the TCRbeta library received unique molecular identifiers. Via MiXCR, TCRdb re-called the PCR reads, giving one row per CDR3 protein. The sample lists a few hundred thousand distinct CDR3 sequences, 25% to 30% seen once, with under 45% in the top ten. This rearrangement joins TRBV5-1 to TRBJ2-2, with D possibly matching TRBD1 (6 bases). This TCR derives from a boy under two years old with Wiskott-Aldrich syndrome, due to receive a stem cell transplant. Here the sequenced sample was PBMCs, taken before TCRalphabeta/CD19-depleted stem cell transplant. CDR3 in amino acids: CASSVIQGLNTGELFF. In DNA form, the CDR3 reads TGCGCCAGCAGCGTGATACAGGGATTGAACACCGGGGAGCTGTTTTTT. Complete variable domain (other parts from reference TRBV5-1 and TRBJ2-2): KAGVTQTPRYLIKTRGQQVTLSCSPISGHRSVSWYQQTPGQGLQFLFEYFSETQRNKGNFPGRFSGRQFSNSRSEMNVSTLELGDSALYLCASSVIQGLNTGELFFGEGSRLTVL.